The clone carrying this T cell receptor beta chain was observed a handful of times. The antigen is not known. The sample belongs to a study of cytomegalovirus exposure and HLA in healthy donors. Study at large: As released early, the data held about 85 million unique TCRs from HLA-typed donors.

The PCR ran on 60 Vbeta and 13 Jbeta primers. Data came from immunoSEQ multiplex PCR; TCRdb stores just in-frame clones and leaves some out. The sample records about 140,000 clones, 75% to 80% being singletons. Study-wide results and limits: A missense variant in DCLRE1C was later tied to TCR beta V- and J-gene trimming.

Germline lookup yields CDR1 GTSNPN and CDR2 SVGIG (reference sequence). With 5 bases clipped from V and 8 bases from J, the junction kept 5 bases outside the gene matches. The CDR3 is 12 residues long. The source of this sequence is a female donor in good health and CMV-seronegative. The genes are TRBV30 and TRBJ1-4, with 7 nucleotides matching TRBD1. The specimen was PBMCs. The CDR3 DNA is TGTGCCTGGGACAGGGAAGGGGAAAAACTGTTTTTT. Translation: CAWDREGEKLFF.